A selection of T cell receptor beta chains follows, all from one sample in a study of OX40 agonist ivuxolimab in advanced cancers. Profiled with immunoSEQ multiplex PCR; TCRdb holds only in-frame clones, not every one. This sample has more than 55,000 clones; over 75% occur once, and the top ten carry 5%. Sequenced material: CD4+ or CD8+ T cells sorted from blood, taken in a trial of the OX40 agonist ivuxolimab. All receptors derive from an adult with an advanced solid tumor such as melanoma, head and neck, liver or kidney cancer. CDR3s include the opening cysteine and the closing phenylalanine or tryptophan. A D gene is named only where the DNA matches it firmly. Clone sizes are given selectively: once, few, many, or a class where the clone is expanded.

>-|few|TRBJ1-5|TRBV4-3
TGCGCCAGCAGCCAAGATTTTACGGGGGACCAGCCCCAGCATTTT
CASSQDFTGDQPQHF
>TRBD1|few|TRBJ1-2|TRBV7-3
TGTGCCAGCAGCTTACAAGAAGGGGGCGGCTATGGCTACACCTTC
CASSLQEGGGYGYTF
>-|-|TRBJ1-5|TRBV2
TGTGCCAGCAGTGCGACAGTCGGTGGCAATCAGCCCCAGCATTTT
CASSATVGGNQPQHF
>TRBD1|-|TRBJ2-2|TRBV2
TGTGCCAGCAGTTTTCGGGACAGGGGTACCGGGGAGCTGTTTTTT
CASSFRDRGTGELFF
>TRBD2|few|TRBJ2-1|TRBV19
TGTGCCAGTAGTACCGGACTAGCGGCCTACAATGAGCAGTTCTTC
CASSTGLAAYNEQFF
>-|-|TRBJ1-2|TRBV19
TGTGCCAGTAGTATCGGAGATGGTGGCTACACCTTC
CASSIGDGGYTF
>-|-|TRBJ1-2|TRBV7-9
TGTGCCAGCAGCTTAGAAGGGTGGGCGGGCTACACCTTC
CASSLEGWAGYTF
>-|once|TRBJ2-7|TRBV6-5
TGTGCCAGCACCTTTCTTCTGGGCTACGAGCAGTACTTC
CASTFLLGYEQYF
>TRBD2|few|TRBJ2-7|TRBV5-1
TGCGCCAGCGGGGAGGGGCCGCGTGAGCAGTACTTC
CASGEGPREQYF
>-|-|TRBJ1-5|TRBV4-3
TGCGCCAGCAGCCAAGATCCACAAGTGGAGCCCCAGCATTTT
CASSQDPQVEPQHF
>-|-|TRBJ2-6|TRBV7-3
TGTGCCAGCAGCTTACAGTCCATTGCCCACTCTGGGGCCAACGTCCTGACTTTC
CASSLQSIAHSGANVLTF
>-|-|TRBJ1-2|TRBV2
TGTGCCAGCGGAAGGCACGGGGATGGGGTTAGTGGCTACACCTTC
CASGRHGDGVSGYTF
>TRBD2|-|TRBJ2-3|TRBV5-4
TGTGCCAGCACCGCTAGCGGGAGATTCACAGATACGCAGTATTTT
CASTASGRFTDTQYF
>TRBD1|few|TRBJ1-2|TRBV11-2
TGTGCCAGCAGCTTTACCGGGACAGGGGAATTAGGAGGCTACACCTTC
CASSFTGTGELGGYTF
>-|-|TRBJ2-5|TRBV2
TGTGCCAGCAGTGCCCGGACAACCCAAGAGACCCAGTACTTC
CASSARTTQETQYF
>-|-|TRBJ2-3|TRBV7-2
TGTGCCAGCAGCTTCGGGCGGGGTTTTAGCACAGATACGCAGTATTTT
CASSFGRGFSTDTQYF
>TRBD2|once|TRBJ2-3|TRBV27
TGTGCCAGCAGTCTCGGACTAGCGAAATACACAGATACGCAGTATTTT
CASSLGLAKYTDTQYF
>-|-|TRBJ2-1|TRBV5-1
TGCGCCAGCAGCTTGGTAGTACTGGGACGGGACTACAATGAGCAGTTCTTC
CASSLVVLGRDYNEQFF
>TRBD2|-|TRBJ2-1|TRBV5-1
TGCGCCAGCAGCGGGGACTATTACAATGAGCAGTTCTTC
CASSGDYYNEQFF
>-|-|TRBJ2-3|TRBV6-5
TGTGCCAGCAGGGCAGAGTGGGATACGCAGTATTTT
CASRAEWDTQYF
>-|few|TRBJ1-2|TRBV9
TGTGCCAGCAGCGTAGCAGGCTATGGCTACACCTTC
CASSVAGYGYTF
>-|-|TRBJ1-2|TRBV4-1
TGCGCCAGCAGCCCGACTCCAGGGGATAACTATGGCTACACCTTC
CASSPTPGDNYGYTF
>-|-|TRBJ2-1|TRBV5-4
TGTGCCAGCAGCTTGGCCGGCCTATCGAGCTCCTACAATGAGCAGTTCTTC
CASSLAGLSSSYNEQFF
>TRBD1|-|TRBJ1-1|TRBV10-3
TGTGCCATCAGGACAGGGGGAAAGGACACTGAAGCTTTCTTT
CAIRTGGKDTEAFF
>-|once|TRBJ2-1|TRBV5-1
TGCGCCAGCAGCTTGCCTGGGGGGACTCAAGGGGTCAATGAGCAGTTCTTC
CASSLPGGTQGVNEQFF
>TRBD1|-|TRBJ2-2|TRBV6-1
TGTGCCAGCACAGGGGGTCTGGGCACCGGGGAGCTGTTTTTT
CASTGGLGTGELFF
>TRBD2|-|TRBJ2-1|TRBV7-3
TGTGCCAGCGGGACTAGCGGGAGTAATGAGCAGTTCTTC
CASGTSGSNEQFF
>TRBD1|once|TRBJ1-1|TRBV11-2
TGTGCCAGCAGCTACCGACAGGGGGGCCAAGGTTTTACTGAAGCTTTCTTT
CASSYRQGGQGFTEAFF
>-|-|TRBJ2-1|TRBV7-9
TGTGCCAGCAGCCCTTCCCCGGATAGTCAGCAGTTCTTC
CASSPSPDSQQFF
>-|-|TRBJ2-5|TRBV5-8
TGTGCCAGCAGCCAAGGCGTCGGGACCCAAGAGACCCAGTACTTC
CASSQGVGTQETQYF
>TRBD1|-|TRBJ1-5|TRBV18
TGTGCCAGCTCAGAGACCCGCGACAGGGGCCATAGCAATCAGCCCCAGCATTTT
CASSETRDRGHSNQPQHF
>TRBD1|-|TRBJ2-7|TRBV5-4
TGTGCCAGCAGCCCGCGGGACAGGGCCTACGAGCAGTACTTC
CASSPRDRAYEQYF
>TRBD1|-|TRBJ1-6|TRBV6-5
TGTGCCAGCAGTTCCCAGGGGGGGCAGTCAGATTCACCCCTCCACTTT
CASSSQGGQSDSPLHF
>-|-|TRBJ1-5|TRBV7-8
TGTGCCAGCAGCTTCGGGAGGAATCAGCCCCAGCATTTT
CASSFGRNQPQHF
>-|few|TRBJ1-1|TRBV4-1
TGCGCCAGCAGCCAGGGGATAGTGAACACTGAAGCTTTCTTT
CASSQGIVNTEAFF
>-|-|TRBJ2-1|TRBV7-3
TGTGCCAGCAGCCAAATGAGAGGGGGACCTCGTCGATTCTTC
CASSQMRGGPRRFF
>TRBD1|-|TRBJ1-4|TRBV4-1
TGCGCCAGCAGCCAACGTGAAGGGGGCGGTGAAAAACTGTTTTTT
CASSQREGGGEKLFF
>-|-|TRBJ1-1|TRBV2
TGTGCCAGCAGTGTTCGACCACCTGCCACTGAAGCTTTCTTT
CASSVRPPATEAFF
>-|-|TRBJ2-3|TRBV13
TGTGCCAGCAGCTTAGGCCCAGGGGGCACAGATACGCAGTATTTT
CASSLGPGGTDTQYF
>-|few|TRBJ1-6|TRBV7-3
TGTGCCAGCAGCTTAACGGGGGAGAGGGATTCACCCCTCCACTTT
CASSLTGERDSPLHF
>-|once|TRBJ2-5|TRBV19
TGTGCCAGTAGAAAACGACAGGACGAGACCCAGTACTTC
CASRKRQDETQYF